The T cell receptor beta chain described here comes from a study of glioma-infiltrating T cells. Study results and caveats: Very few CDR3 sequences were shared between tissue and blood. Non-neoplastic patients had below-expected tissue-blood divergence, while all gliomas exceeded expectation.

This clonotype occurred many times. Its antigen is not known. TCR alpha and beta CDR3 regions were amplified from RNA using iRepertoire nested multiplex PCR. For one-step reverse transcription and amplification, about 85-400 ng of tissue mRNA or PBMC total RNA was used. Using its own MiXCR run on the multiplex PCR reads, TCRdb lists one record per CDR3 protein. The sample has 20,000 to 25,000 distinct CDR3 sequences, around 23% seen once. V lost 10 bases and J 1 base, leaving 10 bases between the germline ends. CDR3 length: 12 amino acids. The germline CDR1 and CDR2 sequences are LNHDA and SQIVND (reference sequence).

Sequenced material: glioma tissue, nonneoplastic brain tissue, or PBMCs (not recorded which). This receptor was taken from a human donor with low-grade glioma or glioblastoma, undergoing nonglioma brain surgery, or in good health (not recorded which). This rearrangement joins TRBV19 to TRBJ1-2, with no clear D. CDR3 loop: CATRADNYGYTF. DNA of the CDR3: TGTGCCACCCGGGCCGATAACTATGGCTACACCTTC.